These 26 T cell receptor beta chains were sequenced from one sample in a study of CD8 T cells in Susac syndrome. An input of about 0.5 to 1 ug of RNA was subjected to reverse transcription using random hexamers. TCRdb reanalysed the immunoSEQ multiplex PCR reads using MiXCR and keeps one entry per CDR3 protein. The sample yields some 150,000 distinct CDR3 sequences, around 94% seen once. Sample: CD8+ T cells from PBMCs. These receptors were taken from a human donor in good health.

This clonotype was seen a single time. This sequence joins TRBV12-3 or TRBV12-4 and TRBJ2-7, with D unclear. This CDR3 region has 14 residues. V shed 5 bases and J shed 3 bases, with 14 bases lying between them. The CDR3 nucleotides read TGTGCCAGCAGTCCCAGCAACGAACTCTACGAGCAGTACTTC. Its translation: CASSPSNELYEQYF.

V is TRBV27 and J is TRBJ2-7, with 11 bases matching TRBD2. This CDR3 has 14 residues. The germline V gene has CDR1 MNHEY and CDR2 SMNVEV (reference sequence). Trimming cost V 10 bases and J 2 bases; bases outside gene matches: 7. CDR3 in amino acids: CATSLAGGPYEQYF. In DNA form, the CDR3 reads TGTGCCACCTCCTTAGCGGGAGGGCCCTACGAGCAGTACTTC.

The chain combines TRBV27 with TRBJ2-7; the D gene is possibly TRBD2 (5 bases). Trimming took 8 bases from V and 6 from J, leaving 14 bases between them. The CDR3 extends over 12 amino acids. Germline CDR1 reads MNHEY; CDR2 reads SMNVEV (reference sequence). The CDR3 here is CASAFRGSEQYF. The CDR3 DNA sequence: TGTGCCAGCGCCTTTCGAGGGTCCGAGCAGTACTTC.

The V gene is TRBV27, the J gene TRBJ2-5; D perhaps matches TRBD2 (6 bases). CDR1 is MNHEY and CDR2 is SMNVEV in the germline V gene (reference sequence). The ends were cut back, 5 bases at V and 2 bases at J, with 12 bases in the middle. This CDR3 is 14 amino acids long. CDR3 residues: CASSAPGLQETQYF. The CDR3 nucleotides read TGTGCCAGCAGTGCCCCGGGACTTCAAGAGACCCAGTACTTC.

The rearrangement uses TRBV24-1 and TRBJ1-5, with D possibly matching TRBD1 (6 bases). The ends were cut back, 2 bases at V and 2 bases at J, with 9 bases in the middle. Germline V gene lookup returns CDR1 KGHDR and CDR2 SFDVKD. The CDR3 sequence is 15 residues long. The CDR3 loop reads CATSDSGGGNQPQHF. For the CDR3, the DNA is TGTGCCACCAGTGATTCCGGGGGCGGCAATCAGCCCCAGCATTTT.

The V and J genes are TRBV12-3 or TRBV12-4 and TRBJ1-4; D not certain. V was shortened by 4 bases and J by 8 bases, with 8 bases between the two germline ends. This CDR3 contains 12 residues. The DNA of the CDR3 is TGTGCCAGCAGTTCCAGTATCGAAAAACTGTTTTTT. Its translation is CASSSSIEKLFF.

The chain is built from TRBV27 and TRBJ2-5; perhaps TRBD1 as D (5 bases). The CDR3 is 15 residues long. V lost 6 bases and J lost 1, with 15 bases in between. Germline CDR1 and CDR2: MNHEY and SMNVEV (reference sequence). This CDR3 reads CASSPTRQLQETQYF. The CDR3 DNA follows: TGTGCCAGCAGCCCTACCCGACAGCTCCAAGAGACCCAGTACTTC.

This rearrangement joins TRBV29-1 to TRBJ2-2; 10 nucleotides line up with TRBD1. The CDR3 is made up of 14 amino acids. Germline values: CDR1 SQVTM, CDR2 ANQGSEA. The V gene end was trimmed by 5 bases and the J gene end by 3 bases; junction bases not matched to a gene: 3. CDR3 DNA: TGCAGCGTTCTGACAGGGGGCTACACCGGGGAGCTGTTTTTT. This translates into CSVLTGGYTGELFF.

This chain links TRBV20-1 with TRBJ2-1, with 7 nucleotides matching TRBD1. The germline gives CDR1 DFQATT, CDR2 SNEGSKA (reference sequence). The CDR3 has 14 residues. V shed 3 bases, J shed 8 bases, and the junction held 10 bases outside the gene matches. CDR3 region: CSASTPDRVDEQFF. Written as DNA, the CDR3 is TGCAGTGCTAGTACCCCCGACAGGGTTGATGAGCAGTTCTTC.

The gene calls are TRBV30 and TRBJ2-7, with 11 positions matching TRBD1. The V and J ends lost 2 bases and 5 bases, in that order; junction bases with no gene match: 5. CDR3 length: 14 amino acids. CDR1 and CDR2 from the germline V gene are GTSNPN and SVGIG (reference sequence). CDR3 protein: CAWSRGQGGDEQYF. The CDR3, as DNA: TGTGCCTGGAGTAGGGGACAGGGGGGTGACGAGCAGTACTTC.

The rearrangement uses TRBV5-4 and TRBJ2-2; D remains unclear. The CDR3 length is 11 residues. With 6 bases removed from V and 6 bases from J, the gap between germline ends came to 6 bases. Germline assignment: CDR1 SGHNT and CDR2 YYREEE (reference sequence). The CDR3 DNA is TGTGCCAGCATCGAGGCCGGGGAGCTGTTTTTT. Protein product: CASIEAGELFF. The full variable domain, completed using reference TRBV5-4 and TRBJ2-2, is ETGVTQSPTHLIKTRGQQVTLRCSSQSGHNTVSWYQQALGQGPQFIFQYYREEENGRGNFPPRFSGLQFPNYSSELNVNALELDDSALYLCASIEAGELFFGEGSRLTVL.

The rearrangement uses TRBV7-2 and TRBJ2-1; tentative D call: TRBD2 (6 bases). V was shortened by 1 base and J by 10 bases, with 11 bases between the two germline ends. This CDR3 is built from 13 residues. Per germline, CDR1 SGHTA and CDR2 FQGNSA. CDR3 sequence reads: CASSLVTTSEQFF. As DNA, the CDR3 is TGTGCCAGCAGCTTAGTGACAACTAGCGAGCAGTTCTTC. The complete variable domain, with remaining parts taken from reference TRBV7-2 and TRBJ2-1, reads GAGVSQSPSNKVTEKGKDVELRCDPISGHTALYWYRQSLGQGLEFLIYFQGNSAPDKSGLPSDRFSAERTGGSVSTLTIQRTQQEDSAVYLCASSLVTTSEQFFGPGTRLTVL.

The chain links TRBV7-9 to TRBJ1-2, with D perhaps TRBD1 (5 bases). The CDR3 sequence is 13 residues long. Trimming shortened V by 1 base and J by 6 bases, and 9 bases separated the two germline ends. Germline V gene lookup returns CDR1 SEHNR and CDR2 FQNEAQ (reference sequence). The CDR3 DNA follows: TGTGCCAGCAGCTTAGGGGGCGACCATGGCTACACCTTC. Translation gives CASSLGGDHGYTF. The whole variable domain, filled in from reference TRBV7-9 and TRBJ1-2, reads DTGVSQNPRHKITKRGQNVTFRCDPISEHNRLYWYRQTLGQGPEFLTYFQNEAQLEKSRLLSDRFSAERPKGSFSTLEIQRTEQGDSAMYLCASSLGGDHGYTFGSGTRLTVV.

The V and J genes are TRBV27 and TRBJ2-1; D is unresolved. The CDR3 runs to 16 residues. Germline V gene data show CDR1 as MNHEY and CDR2 as SMNVEV (reference sequence). V lost 1 base and J lost 3, with 13 bases in between. The CDR3 DNA is TGTGCCAGCAGTTTATGGGAAATTGGAGTCTACAATGAGCAGTTCTTC. Protein sequence: CASSLWEIGVYNEQFF.

The chain combines TRBV28 with TRBJ2-5; tentatively, D is TRBD1 (6 bases). Per the germline V gene, CDR1 is MDHEN and CDR2 is SYDVKM. V was shortened by 2 bases and J by 10 bases, with 17 bases between the two germline ends. The CDR3 is 14 residues long. The CDR3 region is CASSLNFPGDGQYF. CDR3 bases: TGTGCCAGCAGTTTAAATTTCCCAGGGGATGGCCAGTACTTC.

For the CDR3, the DNA is TGTGCCAGCAGCTGGGGATCAGGGGACCCCTCCTACGAGCAGTACTTC. Protein: CASSWGSGDPSYEQYF. The rearrangement links TRBV7-9 to TRBJ2-7; perhaps TRBD1 as D (6 bases). This CDR3 has 16 residues. CDR1 is SEHNR, CDR2 FQNEAQ, per germline (reference sequence). V lost 4 bases and J 0 bases, leaving 16 bases between the germline ends.

This clonotype was seen once. The chain recombines TRBV4-3 with TRBJ2-7, with D possibly TRBD2 on 6 matching bases. Trimming removed 4 bases at V and 5 bases at J, with 21 bases between. The CDR3 spans 16 residues. CDR1 is LGHNA, CDR2 YSLEER, per germline. CDR3 DNA sequence: TGCGCCAGCAGCCCCGGTAGGAACGGGAGAGAAAACGAGCAGTACTTC. This sequence encodes CASSPGRNGRENEQYF.

The chain joins TRBV27 to TRBJ2-5; 9 bases agree with TRBD2. With 3 bases clipped from V and 5 bases from J, the junction kept 4 bases outside the gene matches. The CDR3 has 14 residues. Germline CDR1 MNHEY, CDR2 SMNVEV (reference sequence). The CDR3 sequence is CASSLVAGDETQYF. In DNA, the CDR3 is TGTGCCAGCAGTTTGGTAGCGGGAGACGAGACCCAGTACTTC.

CDR3 DNA: TGTGCCAGCAGTCCCGGGACAGGGTATGAAGCTTTCTTT. Translating gives CASSPGTGYEAFF. The J gene is TRBJ1-1, the V gene TRBV27, with TRBD1 matching 9 bases. V was pared by 5 bases and J by 7 bases, with 5 bases of the junction left unmatched. The germline CDR1 and CDR2 sequences are MNHEY and SMNVEV (reference sequence). This CDR3 region has 13 residues.

This clonotype was seen only once. The chain employs TRBV29-1 and TRBJ2-7; D gene ambiguous. This CDR3 spans 12 amino acids. CDR1 and CDR2 from the germline V gene are SQVTM and ANQGSEA. The ends were cut back, 0 bases at V and 0 bases at J, with 3 bases in the middle. CDR3 DNA: TGCAGCGTTGAAGAAGGCTCCTACGAGCAGTACTTC. Translation: CSVEEGSYEQYF.

The table lists this clonotype with a count of one. The chain is built from TRBV5-6 and TRBJ2-1; TRBD2 matches 14 bases. The CDR3 totals 13 residues. J lost 13 bases, V lost 3 bases, and 3 bases had no gene match. From germline, CDR1 is SGHDT and CDR2 YYEEEE. In DNA form, the CDR3 reads TGTGCCAGCAGCTCCGGGACTAGCGGGAGACAGTTCTTC. This sequence encodes CASSSGTSGRQFF.

The genes are TRBV27 and TRBJ2-3; D is tentatively TRBD1 or TRBD2 (5 bases each). This CDR3 spans 14 amino acids. Trimming took off 5 bases at V and 3 bases at J, with 12 bases between the two ends. Germline V gives CDR1 MNHEY, CDR2 SMNVEV (reference sequence). The CDR3 is CASSPVGETDTQYF. The CDR3 DNA reads as TGTGCCAGCAGTCCCGTGGGGGAAACAGATACGCAGTATTTT.

The V and J genes are TRBV24-1 and TRBJ2-3, with no clear D. The germline CDR1 and CDR2 sequences are KGHDR and SFDVKD. This CDR3 comprises 13 residues. Trimming took off 3 bases at V and 5 bases at J, with 8 bases between the two ends. Written as DNA, the CDR3 is TGTGCCACCAGTGATATACAGCGAGATACGCAGTATTTT. This gives the protein CATSDIQRDTQYF.

The V and J genes are TRBV28 and TRBJ2-7; the D call may be TRBD1 or TRBD2 (5 bases each). From germline, CDR1 is MDHEN and CDR2 SYDVKM. Trimming removed 7 bases from V and 11 bases from J, with 24 bases in between. CDR3 length equals 14 residues. CDR3 DNA: TGTGCCAGCAATGACCGGGACGCAGGTCCTAAGGAGTACTTC. Translating it yields CASNDRDAGPKEYF.

The V gene is TRBV20-1, the J gene TRBJ2-7, with D tentatively TRBD2 (6 bases). The CDR3 spans 13 residues. V was clipped by 2 bases and J by 3 bases, with 11 bases between them. Germline CDR1 DFQATT, CDR2 SNEGSKA (reference sequence). CDR3 DNA sequence: TGCAGTGCTAGATCCTGGGACTTCTACGAGCAGTACTTC. This translates into CSARSWDFYEQYF.

The chain uses TRBV24-1 and TRBJ1-1; D gene unclear. V gave up 5 bases and J gave up 0 bases, with 9 bases separating them. The germline V gene encodes CDR1 KGHDR and CDR2 SFDVKD. The CDR3 totals 14 residues. The CDR3 is CATSGAGMNTEAFF. CDR3 in DNA: TGTGCCACCAGTGGGGCAGGCATGAACACTGAAGCTTTCTTT.